A single sample gave rise to the 9 T cell receptor beta chains below, sequenced in a study of T cell responses to AZD1222 COVID-19 vaccine. Produced via immunoSEQ multiplex PCR; TCRdb's table is partial and in-frame only. Among just under 150,000 clones, approximately 89% were seen once, and the ten largest hold under 2%. Sequenced material: peripheral blood, taken 28 days after the second AZD1222 dose. The receptors were sampled from an adult who received the AZD1222 COVID-19 vaccine.

The V and J genes are TRBV7-8 and TRBJ1-4; D gene ambiguous. CDR1 SGHVS and CDR2 FQNEAQ come from the germline V gene. The CDR3 has 16 residues. V was cut by 1 base and J by 3 bases, with 12 bases left in between. The CDR3 DNA follows: TGTGCCAGCAGCTTAGTCTCCCCCGCGGCTAATGAAAAACTGTTTTTT. It specifies CASSLVSPAANEKLFF.

This chain connects TRBV5-5 to TRBJ1-4, with D uncertain. Trimming removed 4 bases at V and 6 bases at J, with 16 bases between. The CDR3 is made up of 15 amino acids. The V gene's germline CDR1 is SGHKS and CDR2 YYEKEE (reference sequence). The CDR3 here is CASSPDATRHEKLFF. CDR3 sequence (DNA): TGTGCCAGCAGCCCGGATGCAACTAGGCATGAAAAACTGTTTTTT.

This sequence joins TRBV6-6 and TRBJ2-5, with 11 bases identical to TRBD2. The trim removed 5 bases at V and 4 bases at J, leaving 6 bases unmatched. The V gene's germline CDR1 is MNHNY and CDR2 SVGAGI (reference sequence). The CDR3 is 15 amino acids. CDR3 protein: CASSNSGRASETQYF. CDR3 sequence (DNA): TGTGCCAGCAGTAATAGCGGGAGGGCCTCAGAGACCCAGTACTTC.

V is TRBV9 and J is TRBJ2-5; a weak D match, TRBD2 (5 bases). Germline CDR1 SGDLS, CDR2 YYNGEE. CDR3 length: 16 amino acids. Trimming pared 0 bases from V and 5 bases from J, leaving 17 bases between. The CDR3: CASSVASGNSPETQYF. CDR3 bases: TGTGCCAGCAGCGTAGCTTCCGGGAACTCCCCCGAGACCCAGTACTTC.

This clone has more than one count but fewer than ten. V is TRBV18 and J is TRBJ1-6, with D possibly matching TRBD1 (6 bases). V was cut by 2 bases and J by 18 bases, with 23 bases left in between. CDR1 KGHSH and CDR2 LQKENI come from the germline V gene. The CDR3 has 15 residues. CDR3 amino acids: CASSPEGGTRTRTHF. Here the CDR3 DNA reads TGTGCCAGCTCACCAGAGGGGGGGACAAGGACGCGCACCCACTTT.

The rearrangement links TRBV6-4 to TRBJ1-2, with unresolved D. The CDR3 runs 15 residues. V was trimmed by 0 bases and J by 7 bases, leaving 15 bases between them. Germline V gene data show CDR1 as MRHNA and CDR2 as SNTAGT. In DNA, the CDR3 is TGTGCCAGCAGTGACTCGAACGGTCTGGGGAGTGGCTACACCTTC. Its translation: CASSDSNGLGSGYTF.

The genes are TRBV28 and TRBJ2-7; D may be TRBD1 (6 bases). The germline CDR1 and CDR2 sequences are MDHEN and SYDVKM. V gave up 6 bases and J gave up 0 bases, with 15 bases separating them. The CDR3 runs to 15 residues. The CDR3 is CASSPRQASSYEQYF. The CDR3, as DNA: TGTGCCAGCAGCCCCAGACAGGCCAGCTCCTACGAGCAGTACTTC.

The chain is built from TRBV10-3 and TRBJ1-1, with 9 bases that match TRBD1. The J segment lost 0 bases and the V segment lost 4 bases, leaving 3 bases of the junction unmatched. The CDR3 has 15 amino acids. CDR1 is ENHRY, CDR2 SYGVKD, per germline. CDR3 nucleotides: TGTGCCATCAGTGGAGGACAGGGGCTGAACACTGAAGCTTTCTTT. Protein: CAISGGQGLNTEAFF.

This rearrangement joins TRBV7-2 to TRBJ2-2; D is unresolved. The CDR3 length is 15 residues. Germline-derived CDR1 and CDR2 are SGHTA and FQGNSA. V was shortened by 0 bases and J by 0 bases, with 5 bases between the two germline ends. The DNA for the CDR3 is TGTGCCAGCAGCTTAGCGAGGTCGAACACCGGGGAGCTGTTTTTT. Translation gives CASSLARSNTGELFF.